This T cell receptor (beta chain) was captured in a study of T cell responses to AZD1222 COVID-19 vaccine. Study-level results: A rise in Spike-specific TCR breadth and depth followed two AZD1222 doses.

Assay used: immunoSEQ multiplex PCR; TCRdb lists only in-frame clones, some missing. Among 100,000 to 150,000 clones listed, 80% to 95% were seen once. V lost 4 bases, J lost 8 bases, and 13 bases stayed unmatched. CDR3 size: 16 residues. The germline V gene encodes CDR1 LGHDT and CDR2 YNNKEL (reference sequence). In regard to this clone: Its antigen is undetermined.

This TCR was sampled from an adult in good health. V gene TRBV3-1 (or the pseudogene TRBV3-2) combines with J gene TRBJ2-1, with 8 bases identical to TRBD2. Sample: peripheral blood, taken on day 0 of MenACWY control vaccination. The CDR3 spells CASSPTRPGGRDEQFF. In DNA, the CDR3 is TGTGCCAGCAGCCCCACCCGCCCGGGAGGGCGGGATGAGCAGTTCTTC.